The present T cell receptor beta chain was sequenced within a study of T cell responses to AZD1222 COVID-19 vaccine. Study context: Pooling of second doses given at about 4 or about 12 weeks was done. Study results and limitations: The donors showed a predominance of white British ancestry and of females, with possible underestimation of clonal diversity. Along spike, vaccine-associated CD4 TCRs were found throughout, with dominance at 160-218 and 743-854. Scientists sampled the repertoires only once the peak T cell response had passed.

Sequencing was performed with immunoSEQ multiplex PCR; in TCRdb, only in-frame clones are kept and a portion is missing. The sample comprises more than 85,000 clones, roughly 90% of which are singletons, and approximately 5% rests with the top ten. Notes on this clone: Its antigen is not known.

The sequencing used peripheral blood, collected on day 0 of AZD1222 vaccination. The clonotype was recovered from an adult in good health.

CDR3 sequence: CASSLEAGPYGYTF. The DNA for the CDR3 is TGCGCCAGCAGCTTGGAGGCAGGGCCCTATGGCTACACCTTC. The genes are TRBV5-1 and TRBJ1-2; perhaps TRBD1 as D (5 bases). Trimming shortened V by 0 bases and J by 4 bases, and 10 bases separated the two germline ends. The CDR3 contains 14 residues. CDR1 SGHRS and CDR2 YFSETQ come from the germline V gene.